This TCR beta chain was identified during a study of cytomegalovirus exposure and HLA in healthy donors. Findings and caveats of the study: For TCR beta chains, V- and J-gene trimming was later linked to a missense DCLRE1C variant. Upon later analysis, HLA-associated TCR beta chains proved more clonally expanded than other, equally common chains.

CDR3 length: 14 amino acids. V dropped 1 base and J dropped 8 bases, with 9 bases sitting between them. Germline V gene lookup returns CDR1 SGHAT and CDR2 FQNNGV. The PCR employed 60 Vbeta primers together with 13 Jbeta primers. Assay: immunoSEQ multiplex PCR; the TCRdb copy retains only in-frame clones and omits some. Of 80,000 to 100,000 clones listed, around 75% were seen once; the top ten hold roughly 9.7%. The donors, nominally healthy at sampling, likely had unrecorded immune exposures. With regard to this clone: The target antigen is unknown.

This clonotype was sampled from a man aged 18 to 30 in good health and CMV-seropositive. V and J are TRBV11-2 and TRBJ1-6; D remains unclear. The sequenced sample was PBMCs. In DNA form, the CDR3 reads TGTGCCAGCAGCTTAGGCCAGGATTATTCACCCCTCCACTTT. Encoded protein: CASSLGQDYSPLHF.